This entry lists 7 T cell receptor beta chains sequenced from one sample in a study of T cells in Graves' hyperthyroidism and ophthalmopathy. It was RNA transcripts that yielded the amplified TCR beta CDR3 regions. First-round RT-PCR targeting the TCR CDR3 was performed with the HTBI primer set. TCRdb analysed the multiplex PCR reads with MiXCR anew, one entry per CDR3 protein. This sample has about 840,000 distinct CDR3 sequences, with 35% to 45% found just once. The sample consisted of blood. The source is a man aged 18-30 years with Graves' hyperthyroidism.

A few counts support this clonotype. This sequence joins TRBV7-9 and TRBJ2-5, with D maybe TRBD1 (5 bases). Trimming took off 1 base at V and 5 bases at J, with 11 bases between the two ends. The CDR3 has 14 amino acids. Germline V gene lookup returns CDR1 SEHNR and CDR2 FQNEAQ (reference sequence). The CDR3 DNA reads TGTGCCAGCAGCTTAGTTATGGGGCTGGAGACCCAGTACTTC. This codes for CASSLVMGLETQYF. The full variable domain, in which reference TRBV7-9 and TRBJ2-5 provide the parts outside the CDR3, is DTGVSQNPRHKITKRGQNVTFRCDPISEHNRLYWYRQTLGQGPEFLTYFQNEAQLEKSRLLSDRFSAERPKGSFSTLEIQRTEQGDSAMYLCASSLVMGLETQYFGPGTRLLVL.

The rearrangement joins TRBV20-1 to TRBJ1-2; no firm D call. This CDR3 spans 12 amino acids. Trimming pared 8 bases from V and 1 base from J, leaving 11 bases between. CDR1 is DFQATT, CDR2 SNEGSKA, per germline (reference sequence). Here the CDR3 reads CSPGAVNYGYTF. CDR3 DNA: TGCAGTCCAGGAGCCGTTAACTATGGCTACACCTTC.

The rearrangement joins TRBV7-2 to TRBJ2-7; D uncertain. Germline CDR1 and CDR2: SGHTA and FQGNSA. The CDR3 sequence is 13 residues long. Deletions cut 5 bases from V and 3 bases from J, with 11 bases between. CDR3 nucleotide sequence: TGTGCCAGCAGCCAATTGTTAATCTACGAGCAGTACTTC. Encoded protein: CASSQLLIYEQYF.

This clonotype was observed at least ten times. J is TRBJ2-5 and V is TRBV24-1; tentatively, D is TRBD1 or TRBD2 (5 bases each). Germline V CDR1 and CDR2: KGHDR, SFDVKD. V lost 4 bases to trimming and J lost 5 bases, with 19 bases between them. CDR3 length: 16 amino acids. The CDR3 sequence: CATSEPGTPEVETQYF. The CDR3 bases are TGTGCCACCAGTGAGCCTGGGACGCCGGAAGTGGAGACCCAGTACTTC.

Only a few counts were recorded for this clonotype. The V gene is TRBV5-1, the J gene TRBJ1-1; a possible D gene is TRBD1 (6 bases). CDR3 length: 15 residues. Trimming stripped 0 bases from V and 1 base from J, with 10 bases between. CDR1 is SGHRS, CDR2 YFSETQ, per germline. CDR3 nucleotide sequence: TGCGCCAGCAGCTTGGCGGACAGAAGGAACACTGAAGCTTTCTTT. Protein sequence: CASSLADRRNTEAFF.

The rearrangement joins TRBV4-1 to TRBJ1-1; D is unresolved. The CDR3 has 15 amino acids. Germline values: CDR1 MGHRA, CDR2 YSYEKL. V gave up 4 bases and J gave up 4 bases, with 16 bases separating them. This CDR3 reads CASSPGEGLSTEAFF. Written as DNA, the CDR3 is TGCGCCAGCAGCCCGGGAGAGGGATTGAGCACTGAAGCTTTCTTT.

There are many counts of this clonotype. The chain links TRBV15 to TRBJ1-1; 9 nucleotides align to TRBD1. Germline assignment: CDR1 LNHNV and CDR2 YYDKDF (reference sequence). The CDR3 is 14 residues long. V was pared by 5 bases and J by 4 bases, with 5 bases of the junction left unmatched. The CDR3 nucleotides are TGTGCCACCAGCGTAGGACAGGGGATCACTGAAGCTTTCTTT. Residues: CATSVGQGITEAFF.